This T cell receptor beta chain was identified in a study of CD8+ T cells in alopecia areata. The authors extracted RNA and reverse transcribed it into cDNA as the sequencing template. The protocol was immunoSEQ multiplex PCR, while the TCRdb copy is restricted to in-frame clones and leaves out a portion. The data contain 180,000 or so clones, about three fifths of them singletons. V trimming: 4 bases; J trimming: 4 bases; junction bases outside the gene matches: 5. The CDR3 loop spans 14 amino acids. The V gene's germline CDR1 is SQVTM and CDR2 ANQGSEA. A word on this clone: In the same sample, other DNA sequences code for this CDR3.

Treatment given: oral pan-JAK inhibitor, 5-10 mg twice daily. Material: CD4+ T cells sorted from blood, obtained at week 24, from a patient treated with tofacitinib. The TCR sequence derives from a human donor with alopecia areata. The chain joins TRBV29-1 to TRBJ1-5; 9 bases match TRBD1. DNA of the CDR3: TGCAGCGTTGCAACCGGGACAGGGAATCAGCCCCAGCATTTT. This codes for CSVATGTGNQPQHF.